This T cell receptor (beta chain) stems from a study of T cell repertoires in cytomegalovirus infection. Worth noting for this clonotype: Its antigen is not known.

TCRdb processed the reads anew with MiXCR; each CDR3 protein has one entry. The sample contains nearly 700,000 distinct CDR3 sequences, around a third of which appear only once. Germline assignment: CDR1 MNHEY and CDR2 SVGAGI. This CDR3 has 13 residues. V dropped 6 bases and J dropped 3 bases, with 11 bases sitting between them. The receptor's source is a human donor in good health (CMV status not recorded). Some clones in this sample may be carry-over from other donors' samples. The chain joins TRBV6-5 to TRBJ1-1; no reliable D call. The sequenced sample was cultured PBMCs, obtained from culture after CMV antigen stimulation. CDR3 in amino acids: CASRATEYTEAFF. In nucleotides, the CDR3 is TGTGCCAGCAGGGCGACGGAATACACTGAAGCTTTCTTT.